A selection of T cell receptor beta chains follows, all from one sample in a study of cytomegalovirus exposure and HLA in healthy donors. Assay: immunoSEQ multiplex PCR; the TCRdb copy retains only in-frame clones and omits some. This sample has approximately 100,000 clones; over 60% occur once, and the top ten carry 2% to 3%. Sample: PBMCs. The source is a female donor in good health and CMV-seronegative. The CDR3 runs from the conserved cysteine through the conserved F or W. The D gene is left open where the match is weak. Part of the rows lack a size; the others show once, few, many or a class for expanded clones.

clone_size d_call j_call v_call cdr3_nt cdr3_aa
once TRBD1 TRBJ1-1 TRBV5-1 TGCGCCAGCAGCCCGGACAGGGTTACTGAAGCTTTCTTT CASSPDRVTEAFF
NA TRBD2 TRBJ2-3 TRBV7-2 TGTGCCAGCAGCTTAATGGCTAGCGGCCAGGGCACTACAGATACGCAGTATTTT CASSLMASGQGTTDTQYF
few TRBD1 TRBJ1-2 TRBV6-1 TGTGCCAGCAGTGCGCCGGGACAGGGGGCCTATGGCTACACCTTC CASSAPGQGAYGYTF
few NA TRBJ1-1 TRBV6-1 TGTGCCAGCAGTTTTGGGCCAAGCCCTGAAGCTTTCTTT CASSFGPSPEAFF
once TRBD1 TRBJ1-1 TRBV29-1 TGCAGCGTTGCTAAAACCGGGACAGGTGGAACTGAAGCTTTCTTT CSVAKTGTGGTEAFF
NA NA TRBJ2-3 TRBV6-5 TGTGCCAGCGCCAAGAGGGGCGGGGGCACAGATACGCAGTATTTT CASAKRGGGTDTQYF
NA NA TRBJ2-2 TRBV6-1 TGTGCCAGCAAGCTCGCAGGTTCTTACACCGGGGAGCTGTTTTTT CASKLAGSYTGELFF
few NA TRBJ1-1 TRBV4-1 TGCGCCAGCAGCCACGGGGGCACTGAAGCTTTCTTT CASSHGGTEAFF
NA NA TRBJ2-3 TRBV7-6 TGTGCCAGCAGCTCGACTGGCGGGAATACGCAGTATTTT CASSSTGGNTQYF
NA NA TRBJ1-5 TRBV6-1 TGTGCCAGCAGAGTTTCTGGGGGCGGGTATCAGCCCCAGCATTTT CASRVSGGGYQPQHF
NA TRBD2 TRBJ2-3 TRBV4-2 TGTGCCAGCAGCTACTCAACTCAGAAAGCGGGGAGCACAGATACGCAGTATTTT CASSYSTQKAGSTDTQYF
NA NA TRBJ1-1 TRBV5-8 TGTGCCAGCAGCCGGAGTAGGAGACAGTGGACTGAAGCTTTCTTT CASSRSRRQWTEAFF
NA NA TRBJ2-2 TRBV7-9 TGTGCCAGCAGCTTACCCCCCGGGACTCCCGGTGCCACCGGGGAGCTGTTTTTT CASSLPPGTPGATGELFF
NA NA TRBJ1-1 TRBV29-1 TGCAGCGTTGAAATAAGCAGACTTGGGTTAGCTTTCTTT CSVEISRLGLAFF
NA TRBD1 TRBJ2-7 TRBV6-1 TGTGCCAGCAGAGACAGGGTGGGGAACGAGCAGTACTTC CASRDRVGNEQYF
NA NA TRBJ2-7 TRBV25-1 TGTGCCAGCAGCGCTACGGGGGAGCAGTACTTC CASSATGEQYF
once NA TRBJ1-2 TRBV7-9 TGTGCCGCGACGGGTAAACAGGGCAAGGATAACTATGGCTACACCTTC CAATGKQGKDNYGYTF
NA TRBD1 TRBJ2-6 TRBV19 TGTGCCAGTAGTGGCCCGACAGGGACTGGGGCCAACGTCCTGACTTTC CASSGPTGTGANVLTF
NA TRBD1 TRBJ1-2 TRBV19 TGTGCCAGTAGTATGGGACAGGGGTATAACTATGGCTACACCTTC CASSMGQGYNYGYTF
few TRBD2 TRBJ2-1 TRBV7-3 TGTGCCAGCAGCCAGCTAGCGGGGGGCAATGAGCAGTTCTTC CASSQLAGGNEQFF